What follows are 10 T cell receptor beta chains derived from one specimen sequenced in a study of blood T cell repertoires in COVID-19. Sequencing was performed with immunoSEQ multiplex PCR; in TCRdb, only in-frame clones are kept and a portion is missing. Of approximately 140,000 clones listed, around 87% are singletons. The specimen was peripheral blood. These receptors all stem from a man younger than 35 with COVID-19, enrolled during active disease.

The chain is built from TRBV7-3 and TRBJ1-1, with D maybe TRBD1 (6 bases). This CDR3 is 15 amino acids long. CDR1 SGHTA and CDR2 FQGTGA come from the germline V gene. V lost 5 bases and J 1 base, leaving 14 bases between the germline ends. DNA of the CDR3: TGTGCCAGCAGCCCCCACGGACAGACGAACACTGAAGCTTTCTTT. This sequence encodes CASSPHGQTNTEAFF. The full variable domain, with the rest looked up from reference TRBV7-3 and TRBJ1-1, is GAGVSQTPSNKVTEKGKYVELRCDPISGHTALYWYRQSLGQGPEFLIYFQGTGAADDSGLPNDRFFAVRPEGSVSTLKIQRTERGDSAVYLCASSPHGQTNTEAFFGQGTRLTVV.

The chain carries TRBV29-1 and TRBJ2-3, with 8 bases identical to TRBD1. The CDR3 has 12 residues. Trimming took 7 bases from V and 5 from J; bases not matched to a gene: 5. Germline V gene data show CDR1 as SQVTM and CDR2 as ANQGSEA. CDR3 nucleotide sequence: TGCAGCGGACAGGGGCTAATAGATACGCAGTATTTT. This encodes CSGQGLIDTQYF.

The V and J genes are TRBV19 and TRBJ2-7, with a weak D call TRBD2 (6 bases). Germline values: CDR1 LNHDA, CDR2 SQIVND (reference sequence). The V and J ends lost 1 base and 4 bases respectively, with 14 bases between them. This CDR3 is 15 amino acids long. CDR3 residues: CASSIGTAGSYEQYF. The DNA for the CDR3 is TGTGCCAGTAGTATAGGGACGGCGGGGTCTTACGAGCAGTACTTC.

The J gene is TRBJ2-7, the V gene TRBV6-5; D is undetermined. Looked up from germline, CDR1 is MNHEY and CDR2 is SVGAGI. V dropped 6 bases and J dropped 1 base, with 10 bases sitting between them. The CDR3 consists of 13 residues. The CDR3 region is CASRTFESYEQYF. For the CDR3, the DNA is TGTGCCAGCAGGACTTTCGAATCCTACGAGCAGTACTTC.

The chain couples TRBV7-2 to TRBJ1-5, with 9 bases identical to TRBD1. The CDR3 contains 15 residues. V dropped 2 bases and J dropped 3; count of bases not matched to a gene: 2. CDR1 and CDR2 from the germline V gene are SGHTA and FQGNSA. In nucleotides, the CDR3 is TGTGCCAGCAGCTTAACAGGGGGCGTCAATCAGCCCCAGCATTTT. Translating gives CASSLTGGVNQPQHF.

The chain links TRBV24-1 to TRBJ1-2, with a tentative D call TRBD1 (6 bases). CDR1 and CDR2 from the germline V gene are KGHDR and SFDVKD. This CDR3 is 12 amino acids long. V lost 9 bases, J lost 8 bases, and 15 bases lay in between. CDR3 nucleotides: TGTGCCACCGGGGATGAGACAGGCGGCTACACCTTC. Its protein is CATGDETGGYTF.

This rearrangement joins TRBV14 to TRBJ2-1; perhaps TRBD1 as D (5 bases). V was cut by 3 bases and J by 0 bases, with 12 bases left in between. The CDR3 consists of 16 residues. The germline gives CDR1 SGHDN, CDR2 FVKESK. CDR3 bases: TGTGCCAGCAGCCATCTCGGACACCGCTCCTACAATGAGCAGTTCTTC. This sequence encodes CASSHLGHRSYNEQFF.

This clone was seen a few times. This rearrangement joins TRBV5-1 to TRBJ2-2; TRBD2 aligns across 11 bases. The germline gives CDR1 SGHRS, CDR2 YFSETQ. The CDR3 extends over 17 amino acids. V lost 4 bases, J lost 6 bases, and 11 bases stayed unmatched. The CDR3 sequence: CASSLLRTSGSSGELFF. CDR3 coding DNA: TGCGCCAGCAGCCTCCTCCGGACTAGCGGGTCCTCCGGGGAGCTGTTTTTT.

This clone was seen more than once but under ten times. This chain uses TRBV9 with TRBJ2-1; D is perhaps TRBD1 (6 bases). This CDR3 contains 14 residues. Germline values: CDR1 SGDLS, CDR2 YYNGEE. V lost 3 bases and J lost 7, with 14 bases in between. Written as DNA, the CDR3 is TGTGCCAGCAGCGCCCTGACAGGCCCAAATGAGCAGTTCTTC. It encodes CASSALTGPNEQFF.

V usage is TRBV4-3 and J usage is TRBJ1-1; TRBD1 agrees at 7 bases. Per germline, CDR1 LGHNA and CDR2 YSLEER. Germline trimming cut 4 bases from V and 0 bases from J; bases unmatched to any gene: 5. The CDR3 runs 15 residues. In nucleotides, the CDR3 is TGCGCCAGCAGCCCCTCGGGACAGATGAACACTGAAGCTTTCTTT. Translation: CASSPSGQMNTEAFF.